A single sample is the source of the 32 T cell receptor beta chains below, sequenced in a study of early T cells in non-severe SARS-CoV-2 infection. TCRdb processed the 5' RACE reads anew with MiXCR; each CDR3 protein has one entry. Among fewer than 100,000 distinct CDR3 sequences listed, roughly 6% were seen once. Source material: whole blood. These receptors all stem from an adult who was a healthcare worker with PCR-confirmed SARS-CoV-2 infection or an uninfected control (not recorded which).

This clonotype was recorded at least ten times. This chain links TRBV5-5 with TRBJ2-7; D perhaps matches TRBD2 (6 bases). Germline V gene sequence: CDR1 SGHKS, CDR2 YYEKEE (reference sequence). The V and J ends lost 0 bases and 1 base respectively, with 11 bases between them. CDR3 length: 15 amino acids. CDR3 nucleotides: TGTGCCAGCAGCTTGGCCGCCGGGGGTTCCTACGAGCAGTACTTC. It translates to CASSLAAGGSYEQYF.

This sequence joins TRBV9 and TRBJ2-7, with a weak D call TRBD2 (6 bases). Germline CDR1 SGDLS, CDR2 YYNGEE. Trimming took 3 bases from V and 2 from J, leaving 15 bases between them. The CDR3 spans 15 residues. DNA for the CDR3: TGTGCCAGCAGCGGAAGTAGCGGAGCGGCCTACGAGCAGTACTTC. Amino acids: CASSGSSGAAYEQYF.

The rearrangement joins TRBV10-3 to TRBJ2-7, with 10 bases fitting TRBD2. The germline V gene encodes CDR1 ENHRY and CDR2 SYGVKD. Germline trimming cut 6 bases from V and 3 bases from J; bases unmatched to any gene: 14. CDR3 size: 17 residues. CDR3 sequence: CAIRGEQREGHGYEQYF. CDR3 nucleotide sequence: TGTGCCATCAGAGGGGAACAGCGGGAGGGCCACGGCTACGAGCAGTACTTC.

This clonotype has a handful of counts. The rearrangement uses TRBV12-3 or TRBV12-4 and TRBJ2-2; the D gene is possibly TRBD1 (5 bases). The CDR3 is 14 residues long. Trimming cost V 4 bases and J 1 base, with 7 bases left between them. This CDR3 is CASSWGLNTGELFF. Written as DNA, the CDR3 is TGTGCCAGCAGTTGGGGCTTGAACACCGGGGAGCTGTTTTTT.

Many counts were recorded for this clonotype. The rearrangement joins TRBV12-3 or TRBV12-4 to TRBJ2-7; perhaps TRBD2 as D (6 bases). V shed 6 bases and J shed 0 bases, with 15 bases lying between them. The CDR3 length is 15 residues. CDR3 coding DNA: TGTGCCAGCAGCCAGACGGAGGGCACCTCCTACGAGCAGTACTTC. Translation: CASSQTEGTSYEQYF.

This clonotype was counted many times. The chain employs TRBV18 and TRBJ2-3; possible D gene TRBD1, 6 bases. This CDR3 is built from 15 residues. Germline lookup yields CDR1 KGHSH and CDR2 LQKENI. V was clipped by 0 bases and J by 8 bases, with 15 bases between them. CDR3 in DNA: TGTGCCAGCTCACCACCGGTCGGGGCACAGGGTACGCAGTATTTT. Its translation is CASSPPVGAQGTQYF.

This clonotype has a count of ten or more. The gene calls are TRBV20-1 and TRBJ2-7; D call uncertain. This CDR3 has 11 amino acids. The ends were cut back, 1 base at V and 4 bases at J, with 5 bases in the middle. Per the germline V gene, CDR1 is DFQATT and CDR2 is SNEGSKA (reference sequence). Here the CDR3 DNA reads TGCAGTGCTAGAGTGATATACGAGCAGTACTTC. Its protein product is CSARVIYEQYF.

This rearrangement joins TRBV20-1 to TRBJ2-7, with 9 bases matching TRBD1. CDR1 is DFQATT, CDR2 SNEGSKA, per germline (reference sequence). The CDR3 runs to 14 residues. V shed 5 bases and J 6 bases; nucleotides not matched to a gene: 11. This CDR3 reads CSASPGTGLGEQYF. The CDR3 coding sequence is TGCAGTGCTTCCCCCGGGACAGGGTTGGGCGAGCAGTACTTC.

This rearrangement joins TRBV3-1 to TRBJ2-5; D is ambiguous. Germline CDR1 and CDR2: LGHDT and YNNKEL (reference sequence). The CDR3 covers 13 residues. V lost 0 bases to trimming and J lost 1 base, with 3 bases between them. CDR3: CASSQDSQETQYF. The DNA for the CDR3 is TGTGCCAGCAGCCAAGATAGCCAAGAGACCCAGTACTTC.

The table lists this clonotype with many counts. CDR3: CAISESGQGAQPQHF. DNA for the CDR3: TGTGCCATCAGTGAGTCTGGGCAGGGGGCTCAGCCCCAGCATTTT. The chain joins TRBV10-3 to TRBJ1-5; 8 bases are shared with TRBD1. Germline V gene lookup returns CDR1 ENHRY and CDR2 SYGVKD. Trimming took 0 bases from V and 6 from J; bases not matched to a gene: 4. The CDR3 is 15 residues long.

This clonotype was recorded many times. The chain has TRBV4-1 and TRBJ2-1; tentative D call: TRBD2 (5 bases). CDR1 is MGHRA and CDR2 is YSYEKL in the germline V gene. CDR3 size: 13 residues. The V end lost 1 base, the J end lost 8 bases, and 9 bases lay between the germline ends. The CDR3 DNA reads TGCGCCAGCAGCCAAGGGACTTTCGATGAGCAGTTCTTC. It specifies CASSQGTFDEQFF.

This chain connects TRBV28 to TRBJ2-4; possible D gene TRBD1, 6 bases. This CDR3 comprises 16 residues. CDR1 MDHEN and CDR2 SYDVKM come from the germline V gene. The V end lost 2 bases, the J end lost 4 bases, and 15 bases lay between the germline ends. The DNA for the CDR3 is TGTGCCAGCAGTTTAACCGCGGCACAGGGAAAAAACATTCAGTACTTC. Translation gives CASSLTAAQGKNIQYF.

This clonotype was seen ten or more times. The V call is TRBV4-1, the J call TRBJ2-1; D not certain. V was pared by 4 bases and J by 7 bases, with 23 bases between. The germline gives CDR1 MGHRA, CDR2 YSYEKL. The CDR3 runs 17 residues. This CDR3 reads CASSPGRFTDPKNEQFF. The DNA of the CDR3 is TGCGCCAGCAGCCCCGGACGGTTCACCGACCCCAAGAATGAGCAGTTCTTC.

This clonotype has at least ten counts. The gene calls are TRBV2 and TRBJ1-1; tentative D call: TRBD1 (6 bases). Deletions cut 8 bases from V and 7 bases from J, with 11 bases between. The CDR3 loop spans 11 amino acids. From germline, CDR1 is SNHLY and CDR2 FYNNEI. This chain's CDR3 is CASLGQIEAFF. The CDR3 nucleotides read TGTGCCAGCCTCGGACAGATTGAAGCTTTCTTT.

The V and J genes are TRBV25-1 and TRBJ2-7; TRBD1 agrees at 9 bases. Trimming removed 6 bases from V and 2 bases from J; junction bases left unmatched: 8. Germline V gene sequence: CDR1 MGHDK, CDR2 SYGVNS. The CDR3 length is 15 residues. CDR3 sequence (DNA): TGTGCCAGCAGCCCCCGGACAGGGGACCCCTACGAGCAGTACTTC. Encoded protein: CASSPRTGDPYEQYF.

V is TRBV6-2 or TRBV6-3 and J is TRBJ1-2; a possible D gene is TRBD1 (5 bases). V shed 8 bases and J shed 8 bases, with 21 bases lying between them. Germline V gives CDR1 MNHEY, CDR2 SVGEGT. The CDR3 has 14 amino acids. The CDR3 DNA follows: TGTGCCAGCCGTGAGCAGGGAGGGGTCAAAGGCTACACCTTC. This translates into CASREQGGVKGYTF.

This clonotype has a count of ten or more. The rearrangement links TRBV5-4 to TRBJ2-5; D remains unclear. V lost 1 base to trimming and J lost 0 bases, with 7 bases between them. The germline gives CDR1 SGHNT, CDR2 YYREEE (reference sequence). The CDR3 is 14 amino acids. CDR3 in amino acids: CASSLSSYQETQYF. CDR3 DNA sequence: TGTGCCAGCAGCTTGAGCAGTTACCAAGAGACCCAGTACTTC.

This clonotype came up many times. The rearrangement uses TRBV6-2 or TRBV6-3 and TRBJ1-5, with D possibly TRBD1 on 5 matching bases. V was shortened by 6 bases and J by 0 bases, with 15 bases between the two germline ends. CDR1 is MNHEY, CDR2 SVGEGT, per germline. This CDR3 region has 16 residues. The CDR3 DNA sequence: TGTGCCAGCAGAACCTCGACAGATAATAGCAATCAGCCCCAGCATTTT. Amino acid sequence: CASRTSTDNSNQPQHF.

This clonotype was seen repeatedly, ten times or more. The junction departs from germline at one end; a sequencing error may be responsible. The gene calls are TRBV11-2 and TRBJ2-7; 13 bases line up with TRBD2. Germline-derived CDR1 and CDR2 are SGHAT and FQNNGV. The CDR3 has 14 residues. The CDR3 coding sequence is TGTGCCAGCAGCCCTAGTGGACTAGCGGGAGCCCGGGACTTC. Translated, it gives CASSPSGLAGARDF.

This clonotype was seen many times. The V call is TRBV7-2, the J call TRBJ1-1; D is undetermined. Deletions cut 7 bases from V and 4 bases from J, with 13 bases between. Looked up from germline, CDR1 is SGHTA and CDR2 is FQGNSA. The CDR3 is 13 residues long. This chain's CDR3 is CASTLAGITEAFF. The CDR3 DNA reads TGTGCCAGCACCCTCGCCGGGATCACTGAAGCTTTCTTT. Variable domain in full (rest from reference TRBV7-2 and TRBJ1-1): GAGVSQSPSNKVTEKGKDVELRCDPISGHTALYWYRQSLGQGLEFLIYFQGNSAPDKSGLPSDRFSAERTGGSVSTLTIQRTQQEDSAVYLCASTLAGITEAFFGQGTRLTVV.

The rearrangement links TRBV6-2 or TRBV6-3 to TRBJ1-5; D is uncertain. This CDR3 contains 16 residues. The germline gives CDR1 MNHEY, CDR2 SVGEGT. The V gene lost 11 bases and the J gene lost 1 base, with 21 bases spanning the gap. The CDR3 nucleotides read TGTGCCTCTTCCTCAGTGCCCGGAGACAGCAATCAGCCCCAGCATTTT. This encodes CASSSVPGDSNQPQHF.

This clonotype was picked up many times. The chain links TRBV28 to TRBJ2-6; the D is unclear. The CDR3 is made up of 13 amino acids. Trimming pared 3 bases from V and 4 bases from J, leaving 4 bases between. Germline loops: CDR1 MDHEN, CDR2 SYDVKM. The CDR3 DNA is TGTGCCAGCAGTTTTTCCGGGGCCAACGTCCTGACTTTC. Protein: CASSFSGANVLTF.

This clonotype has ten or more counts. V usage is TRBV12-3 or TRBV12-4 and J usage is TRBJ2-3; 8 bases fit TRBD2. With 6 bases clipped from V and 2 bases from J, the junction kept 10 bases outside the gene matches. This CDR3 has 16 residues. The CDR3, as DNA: TGTGCCAGCAGCACAGGAGCGGGAGCCCTCACAGATACGCAGTATTTT. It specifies CASSTGAGALTDTQYF.

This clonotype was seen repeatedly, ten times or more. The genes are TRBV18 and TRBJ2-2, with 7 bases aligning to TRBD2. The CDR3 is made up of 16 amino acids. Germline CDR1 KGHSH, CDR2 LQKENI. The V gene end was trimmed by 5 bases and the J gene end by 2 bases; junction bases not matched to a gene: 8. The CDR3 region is CASSTSGGSNTGELFF. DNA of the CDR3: TGTGCCAGCTCAACCAGTGGCGGGAGCAACACCGGGGAGCTGTTTTTT.

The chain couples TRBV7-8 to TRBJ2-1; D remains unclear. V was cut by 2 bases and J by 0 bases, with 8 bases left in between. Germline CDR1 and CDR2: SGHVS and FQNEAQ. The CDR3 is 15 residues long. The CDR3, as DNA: TGTGCCAGCAGCTTATCAGGAGTCTCCTACAATGAGCAGTTCTTC. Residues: CASSLSGVSYNEQFF. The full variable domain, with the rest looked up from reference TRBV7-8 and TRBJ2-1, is GAGVSQSPRYKVAKRGQDVALRCDPISGHVSLFWYQQALGQGPEFLTYFQNEAQLDKSGLPSDRFFAERPEGSVSTLKIQRTQQEDSAVYLCASSLSGVSYNEQFFGPGTRLTVL.

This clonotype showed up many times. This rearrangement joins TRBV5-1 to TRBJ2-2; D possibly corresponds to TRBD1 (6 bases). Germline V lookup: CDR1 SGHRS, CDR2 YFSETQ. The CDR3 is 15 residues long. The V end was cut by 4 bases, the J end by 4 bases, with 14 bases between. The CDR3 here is CASSHTQGFTGELFF. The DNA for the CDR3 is TGCGCCAGCAGCCATACACAGGGTTTCACCGGGGAGCTGTTTTTT.

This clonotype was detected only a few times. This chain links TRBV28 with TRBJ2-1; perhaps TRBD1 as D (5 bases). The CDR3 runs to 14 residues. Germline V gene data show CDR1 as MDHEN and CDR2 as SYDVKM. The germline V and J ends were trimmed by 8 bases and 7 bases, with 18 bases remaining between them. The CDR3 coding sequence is TGTGCCAGCCTGGACATGAGGCCTCCAAATGAGCAGTTCTTC. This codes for CASLDMRPPNEQFF.

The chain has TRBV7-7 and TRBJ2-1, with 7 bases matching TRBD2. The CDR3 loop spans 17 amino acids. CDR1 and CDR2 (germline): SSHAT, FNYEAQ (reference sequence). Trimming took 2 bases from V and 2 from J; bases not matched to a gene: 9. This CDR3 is CASSLFPPGGTYNEQFF. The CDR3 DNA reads TGTGCCAGCAGCTTATTTCCGCCCGGGGGGACCTACAATGAGCAGTTCTTC.

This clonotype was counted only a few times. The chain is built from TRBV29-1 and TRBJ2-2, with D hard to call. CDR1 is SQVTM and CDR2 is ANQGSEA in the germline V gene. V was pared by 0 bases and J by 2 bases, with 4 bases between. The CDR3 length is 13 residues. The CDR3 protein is CSVEDGNTGELFF. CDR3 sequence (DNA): TGCAGCGTTGAAGACGGAAACACCGGGGAGCTGTTTTTT.

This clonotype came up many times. CDR3 nucleotide sequence: TGTGCCAGCAGCCTTAGACGGGGCGGAGATACGCAGTATTTT. This codes for CASSLRRGGDTQYF. V gene TRBV9 combines with J gene TRBJ2-3; TRBD1 or TRBD2 may be the D gene (5 bases each). Trimming left V 4 bases short and J 5 bases short, with 14 bases between. Germline V gives CDR1 SGDLS, CDR2 YYNGEE. This CDR3 comprises 14 residues.

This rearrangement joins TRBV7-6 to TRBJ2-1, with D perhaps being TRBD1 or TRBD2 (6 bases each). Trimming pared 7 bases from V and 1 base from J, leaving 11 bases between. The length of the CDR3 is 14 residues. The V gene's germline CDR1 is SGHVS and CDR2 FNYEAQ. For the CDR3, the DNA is TGTGCCAGCAAGGGGGGCTCTTCCTACAATGAGCAGTTCTTC. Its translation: CASKGGSSYNEQFF. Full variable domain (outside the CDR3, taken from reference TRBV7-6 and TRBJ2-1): GAGVSQSPRYKVTKRGQDVALRCDPISGHVSLYWYRQALGQGPEFLTYFNYEAQQDKSGLPNDRFSAERPEGSISTLTIQRTEQRDSAMYRCASKGGSSYNEQFFGPGTRLTVL.

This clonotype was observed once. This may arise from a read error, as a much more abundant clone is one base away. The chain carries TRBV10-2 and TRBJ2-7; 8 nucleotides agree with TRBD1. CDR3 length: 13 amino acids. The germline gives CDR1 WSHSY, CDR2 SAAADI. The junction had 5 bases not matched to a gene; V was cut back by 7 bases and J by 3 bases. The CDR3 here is CASMDREYYEQYF. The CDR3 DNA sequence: TGCGCCAGCATGGACAGGGAGTACTACGAGCAGTACTTC.